This TCR beta chain was captured by sequencing in a study of blood T cell repertoires in COVID-19. Repertoires were generated with immunoSEQ multiplex PCR, while TCRdb's copy carries only in-frame clones and drops some. The data contain roughly 300,000 clones, over 75% of them singletons. This CDR3 comprises 16 residues. CDR1 and CDR2 (germline): LGHDT, YNNKEL (reference sequence). With 2 bases clipped from V and 6 bases from J, the junction kept 5 bases outside the gene matches. The source is a woman younger than 30 who had recovered from COVID-19. The chain couples TRBV3-1 (or the pseudogene TRBV3-2) to TRBJ2-5; 14 bases line up with TRBD2. Specimen: PBMCs or T cells enriched from blood (not recorded which). DNA of the CDR3: TGTGCCAGCAGCCAAAGACTAGCGGGAGGGCCTAAGACCCAGTACTTC. Protein: CASSQRLAGGPKTQYF.